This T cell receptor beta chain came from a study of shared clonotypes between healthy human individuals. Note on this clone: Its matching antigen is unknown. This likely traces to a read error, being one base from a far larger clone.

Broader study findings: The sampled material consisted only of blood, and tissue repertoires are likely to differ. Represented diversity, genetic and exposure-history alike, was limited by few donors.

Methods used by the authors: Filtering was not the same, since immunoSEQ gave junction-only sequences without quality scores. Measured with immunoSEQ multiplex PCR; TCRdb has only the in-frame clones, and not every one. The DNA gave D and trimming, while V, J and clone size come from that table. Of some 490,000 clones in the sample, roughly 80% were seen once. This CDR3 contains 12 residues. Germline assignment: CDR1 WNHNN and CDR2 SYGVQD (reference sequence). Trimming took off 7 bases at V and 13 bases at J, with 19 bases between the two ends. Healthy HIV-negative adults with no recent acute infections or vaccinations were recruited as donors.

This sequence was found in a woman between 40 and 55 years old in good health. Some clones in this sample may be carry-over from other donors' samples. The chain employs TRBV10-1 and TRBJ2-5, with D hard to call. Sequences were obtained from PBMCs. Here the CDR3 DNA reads TGCGCCAGCACCCTAACGGGCTACGAGCGGTACTTC. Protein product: CASTLTGYERYF.